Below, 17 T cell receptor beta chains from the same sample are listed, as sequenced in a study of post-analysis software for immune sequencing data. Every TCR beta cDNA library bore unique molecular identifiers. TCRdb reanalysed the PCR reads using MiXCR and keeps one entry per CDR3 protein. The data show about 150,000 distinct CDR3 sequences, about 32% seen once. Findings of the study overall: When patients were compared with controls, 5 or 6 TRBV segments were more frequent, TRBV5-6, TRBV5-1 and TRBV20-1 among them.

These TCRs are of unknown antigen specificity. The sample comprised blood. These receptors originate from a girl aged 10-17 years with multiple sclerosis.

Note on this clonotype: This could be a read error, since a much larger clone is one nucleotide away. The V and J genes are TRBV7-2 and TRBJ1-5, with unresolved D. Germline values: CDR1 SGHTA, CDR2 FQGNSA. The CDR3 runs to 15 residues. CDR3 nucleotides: TGTGCCAGCAGCTTGGATACAGATAGCAATCAGCCCCGGCATTTT. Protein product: CASSLDTDSNQPRHF.

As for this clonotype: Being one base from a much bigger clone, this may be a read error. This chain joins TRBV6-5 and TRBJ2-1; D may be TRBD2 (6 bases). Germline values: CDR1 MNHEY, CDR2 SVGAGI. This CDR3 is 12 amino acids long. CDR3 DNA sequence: TGTGCCAGCTCTCGGGGGAACAATGAGCGGTTCTTC. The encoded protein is CASSRGNNERFF.

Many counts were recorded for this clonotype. The CDR3 DNA is TGTGCCAGCAGTCGTCCGGGACCCCTTATCGGCAATGAGCAGTTCTTC. It codes for CASSRPGPLIGNEQFF. The chain is built from TRBV6-6 and TRBJ2-1, with D perhaps assigned TRBD1 or TRBD2 (5 bases each). The CDR3 is 16 residues long. Germline CDR1 MNHNY, CDR2 SVGAGI (reference sequence). The ends were cut back, 5 bases at V and 6 bases at J, with 20 bases in the middle.

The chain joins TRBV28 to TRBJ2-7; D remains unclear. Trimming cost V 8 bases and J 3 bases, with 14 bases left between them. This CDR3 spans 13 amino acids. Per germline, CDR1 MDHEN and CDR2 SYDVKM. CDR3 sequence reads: CASLGQVNYEQYF. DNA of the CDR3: TGTGCCAGCCTTGGGCAGGTAAACTACGAGCAGTACTTC.

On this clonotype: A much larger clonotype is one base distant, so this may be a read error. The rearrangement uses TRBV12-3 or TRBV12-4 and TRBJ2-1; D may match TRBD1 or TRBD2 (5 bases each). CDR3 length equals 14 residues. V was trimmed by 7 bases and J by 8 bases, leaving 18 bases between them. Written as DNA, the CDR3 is TGTGCCAGCAACCCCCCCGGGACGACCGATGAGCAGTTCTTC. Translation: CASNPPGTTDEQFF.

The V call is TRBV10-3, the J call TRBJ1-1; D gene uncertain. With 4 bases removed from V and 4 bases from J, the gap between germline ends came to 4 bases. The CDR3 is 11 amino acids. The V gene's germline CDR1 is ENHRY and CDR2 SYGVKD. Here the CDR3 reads CAISAGTEAFF. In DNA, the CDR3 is TGTGCCATCAGTGCCGGCACTGAAGCTTTCTTT.

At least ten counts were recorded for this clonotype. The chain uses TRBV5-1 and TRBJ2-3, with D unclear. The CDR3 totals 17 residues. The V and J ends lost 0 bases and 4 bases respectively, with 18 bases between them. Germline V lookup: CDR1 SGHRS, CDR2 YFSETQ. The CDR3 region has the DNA TGCGCCAGCAGCTTGGATATGTCCAGGATACTGCCAGATACGCAGTATTTT. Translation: CASSLDMSRILPDTQYF.

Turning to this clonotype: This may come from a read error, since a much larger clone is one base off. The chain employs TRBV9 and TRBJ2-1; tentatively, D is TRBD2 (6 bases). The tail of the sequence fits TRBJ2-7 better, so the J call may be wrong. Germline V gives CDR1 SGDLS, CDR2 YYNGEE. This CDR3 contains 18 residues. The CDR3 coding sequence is TGTGCCAGCAGCGTAGAGGTTAGCGGCCTTATCTCCTACAATGAGCAGTACTTC. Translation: CASSVEVSGLISYNEQYF.

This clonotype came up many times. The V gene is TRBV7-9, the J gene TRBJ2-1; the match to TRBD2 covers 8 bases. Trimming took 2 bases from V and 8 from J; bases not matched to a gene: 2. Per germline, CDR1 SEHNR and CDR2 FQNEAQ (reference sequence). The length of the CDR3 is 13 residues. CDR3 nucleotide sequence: TGTGCCAGCAGCTTACTAGCGGGTTATGAGCAGTTCTTC. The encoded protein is CASSLLAGYEQFF. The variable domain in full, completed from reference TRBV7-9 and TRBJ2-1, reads DTGVSQNPRHKITKRGQNVTFRCDPISEHNRLYWYRQTLGQGPEFLTYFQNEAQLEKSRLLSDRFSAERPKGSFSTLEIQRTEQGDSAMYLCASSLLAGYEQFFGPGTRLTVL.

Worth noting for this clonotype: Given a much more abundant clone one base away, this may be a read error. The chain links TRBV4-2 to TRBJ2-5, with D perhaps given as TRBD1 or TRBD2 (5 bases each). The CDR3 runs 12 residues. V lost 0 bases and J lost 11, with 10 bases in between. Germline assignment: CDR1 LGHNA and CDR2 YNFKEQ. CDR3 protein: CASSQDGGEQYF. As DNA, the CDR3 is TGTGCCAGCAGCCAAGATGGGGGTGAGCAGTACTTC.

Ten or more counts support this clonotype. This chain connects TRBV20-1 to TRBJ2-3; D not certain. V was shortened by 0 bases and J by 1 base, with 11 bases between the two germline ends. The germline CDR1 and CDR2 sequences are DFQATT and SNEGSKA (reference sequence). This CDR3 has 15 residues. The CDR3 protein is CSARDPVAGTDTQYF. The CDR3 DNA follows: TGCAGTGCTAGAGATCCGGTAGCTGGCACAGATACGCAGTATTTT.

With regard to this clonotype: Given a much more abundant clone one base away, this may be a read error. For the CDR3, the DNA is TGTACCAGCAGCTTGTGGCTCGTGGAGCCCACAGATACGCAGTATTTT. Protein: CTSSLWLVEPTDTQYF. V is TRBV5-6 and J is TRBJ2-3, with D hard to call. This CDR3 has 16 amino acids. Germline V gene lookup returns CDR1 SGHDT and CDR2 YYEEEE.

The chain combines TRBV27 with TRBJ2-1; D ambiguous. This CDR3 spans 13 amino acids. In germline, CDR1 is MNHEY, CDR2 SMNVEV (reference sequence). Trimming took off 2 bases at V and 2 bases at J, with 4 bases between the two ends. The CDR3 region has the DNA TGTGCCAGCAGTTTAGCGGCCTACAATGAGCAGTTCTTC. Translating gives CASSLAAYNEQFF.

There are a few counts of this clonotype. CDR3 coding DNA: TGCAGCGTTCGGGACAGGGTAAATGAGCAGTTCTTC. Amino acid sequence: CSVRDRVNEQFF. The gene calls are TRBV29-1 and TRBJ2-1; 9 bases are shared with TRBD1. V dropped 5 bases and J dropped 7; count of bases not matched to a gene: 3. The CDR3 runs 12 residues. Germline loops: CDR1 SQVTM, CDR2 ANQGSEA.

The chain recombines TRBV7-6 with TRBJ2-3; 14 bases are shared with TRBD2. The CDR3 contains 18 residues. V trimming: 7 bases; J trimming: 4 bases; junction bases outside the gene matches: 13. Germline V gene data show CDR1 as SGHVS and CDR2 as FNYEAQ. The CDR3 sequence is CASTKTSGRAVDADTQYF. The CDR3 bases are TGTGCCAGCACGAAGACTAGCGGGAGGGCCGTCGACGCAGATACGCAGTATTTT.

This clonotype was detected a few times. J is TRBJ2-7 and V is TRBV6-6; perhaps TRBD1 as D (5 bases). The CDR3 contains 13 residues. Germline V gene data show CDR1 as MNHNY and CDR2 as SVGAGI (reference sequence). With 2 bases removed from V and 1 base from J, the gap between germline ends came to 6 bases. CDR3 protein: CASSYQGSYEQYF. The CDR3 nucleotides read TGTGCCAGCAGTTACCAGGGTTCCTACGAGCAGTACTTC.

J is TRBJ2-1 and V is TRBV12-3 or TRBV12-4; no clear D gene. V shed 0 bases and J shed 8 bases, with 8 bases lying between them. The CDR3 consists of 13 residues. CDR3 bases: TGTGCCAGCAGTTTAGCCCCTGGGGATGAGCAGTTCTTC. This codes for CASSLAPGDEQFF.